This entry lists 5 T cell receptor beta chains sequenced from one sample in a study of blood T cell repertoires in COVID-19. Libraries were prepared by immunoSEQ multiplex PCR; TCRdb keeps only in-frame clonotypes and omits some of them. The sample records about 430,000 clones, about 90% being singletons. Source material: peripheral blood. Receptors originate from a man between 18 and 35 years old with COVID-19, enrolled during active disease.

The V and J genes are TRBV6-5 and TRBJ2-3; a possible D gene is TRBD2 (6 bases). CDR1 and CDR2 from the germline V gene are MNHEY and SVGAGI. V was pared by 7 bases and J by 0 bases, with 8 bases between. The CDR3 is 13 amino acids. CDR3 sequence reads: CASKAGSTDTQYF. The CDR3 nucleotides are TGTGCCAGCAAGGCGGGGAGCACAGATACGCAGTATTTT.

This chain joins TRBV9 and TRBJ2-7; TRBD1 agrees at 7 bases. This CDR3 contains 15 residues. Trimming cost V 0 bases and J 1 base; bases outside gene matches: 4. Germline V lookup: CDR1 SGDLS, CDR2 YYNGEE. In DNA form, the CDR3 reads TGTGCCAGCAGCGTAGGGCAGGGGGAGTCCTACGAGCAGTACTTC. Encoded protein: CASSVGQGESYEQYF. The variable domain in full, with the rest retrieved from reference TRBV9 and TRBJ2-7, is DSGVTQTPKHLITATGQRVTLRCSPRSGDLSVYWYQQSLDQGLQFLIQYYNGEERAKGNILERFSAQQFPDLHSELNLSSLELGDSALYFCASSVGQGESYEQYFGPGTRLTVT.

This chain uses TRBV27 with TRBJ2-1, with D possibly TRBD2 on 6 matching bases. In germline, CDR1 is MNHEY, CDR2 SMNVEV (reference sequence). The length of the CDR3 is 15 residues. Trimming cost V 5 bases and J 10 bases, with 21 bases left between them. CDR3 bases: TGTGCCAGCAGTGTCCGGTCCGGGAGAGACCCGGAGCAGTTCTTC. Protein product: CASSVRSGRDPEQFF.

J is TRBJ1-5 and V is TRBV7-2, with D perhaps matching TRBD1 (5 bases). Germline V gene data show CDR1 as SGHTA and CDR2 as FQGNSA. The CDR3 consists of 15 residues. V dropped 2 bases and J dropped 2 bases, with 10 bases sitting between them. The CDR3 loop reads CASSLRGLGNQPQHF. CDR3 DNA sequence: TGTGCCAGCAGCTTAAGGGGACTTGGCAATCAGCCCCAGCATTTT.

The chain employs TRBV24-1 and TRBJ1-1, with D possibly TRBD1 on 6 matching bases. Trimming removed 7 bases at V and 3 bases at J, with 11 bases between. The CDR3 is 13 residues long. The germline V gene encodes CDR1 KGHDR and CDR2 SFDVKD. The DNA of the CDR3 is TGTGCCACCAGGGGGGGGCCAGACACTGAAGCTTTCTTT. Translated, it gives CATRGGPDTEAFF.